The 3 T cell receptor beta chains below were found in one sample sequenced in a study of post-analysis software for immune sequencing data. Notes on the study in general: Higher frequency in patients than in controls was seen for about five TRBV segments, with TRBV5-6, TRBV5-1 and TRBV20-1 among them.

Every TCR beta cDNA library bore unique molecular identifiers. TCRdb reprocessed the PCR reads with MiXCR, giving one entry per CDR3 protein. The sample yields about 380,000 distinct CDR3 sequences, about a third seen once. These TCRs' antigens remain unknown. The sample consisted of blood. These TCRs come from a girl under 18 with multiple sclerosis.

This clonotype was seen a handful of times. J is TRBJ2-5 and V is TRBV5-6; D is perhaps TRBD1 (6 bases). CDR1 SGHDT and CDR2 YYEEEE come from the germline V gene. The CDR3 is made up of 15 amino acids. Trimming pared 9 bases from V and 3 bases from J, leaving 21 bases between. The CDR3 reads CATFNFGGAKETQYF. The CDR3 DNA reads TGTGCCACCTTTAACTTTGGGGGCGCGAAAGAGACCCAGTACTTC.

The chain couples TRBV6-5 to TRBJ1-2; D perhaps matches TRBD1 (6 bases). The ends were cut back, 5 bases at V and 6 bases at J, with 13 bases in the middle. Looked up from germline, CDR1 is MNHEY and CDR2 is SVGAGI. The CDR3 spans 13 residues. The CDR3 reads CASSQGLEHGYTF. For the CDR3, the DNA is TGTGCCAGCAGTCAGGGGTTGGAGCATGGCTACACCTTC.

This chain uses TRBV14 with TRBJ2-7; TRBD1 might be the D (7 bases). This CDR3 comprises 16 residues. Trimming took off 2 bases at V and 5 bases at J, with 19 bases between the two ends. CDR1 is SGHDN, CDR2 FVKESK, per germline. CDR3 sequence reads: CASSQSPVQGGNEQYF. CDR3 sequence (DNA): TGTGCCAGCAGCCAAAGTCCGGTGCAGGGGGGCAACGAGCAGTACTTC.